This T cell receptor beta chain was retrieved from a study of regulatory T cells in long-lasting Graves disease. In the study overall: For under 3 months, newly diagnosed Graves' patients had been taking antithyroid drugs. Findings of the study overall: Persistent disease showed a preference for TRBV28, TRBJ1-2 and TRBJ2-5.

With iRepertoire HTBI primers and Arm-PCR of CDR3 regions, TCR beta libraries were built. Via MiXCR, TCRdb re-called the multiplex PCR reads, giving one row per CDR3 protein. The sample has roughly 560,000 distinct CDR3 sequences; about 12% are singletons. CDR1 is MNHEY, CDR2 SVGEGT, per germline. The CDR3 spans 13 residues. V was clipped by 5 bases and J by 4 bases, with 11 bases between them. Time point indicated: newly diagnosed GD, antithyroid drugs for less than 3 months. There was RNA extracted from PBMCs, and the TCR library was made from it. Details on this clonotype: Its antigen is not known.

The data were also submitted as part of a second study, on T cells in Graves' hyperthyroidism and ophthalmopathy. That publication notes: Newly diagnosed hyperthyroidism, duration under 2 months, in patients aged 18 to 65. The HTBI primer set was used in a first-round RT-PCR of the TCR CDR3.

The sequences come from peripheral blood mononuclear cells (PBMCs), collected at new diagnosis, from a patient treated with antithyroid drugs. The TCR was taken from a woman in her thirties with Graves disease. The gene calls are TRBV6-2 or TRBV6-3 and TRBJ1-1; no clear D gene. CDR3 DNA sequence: TGTGCCAGCAGTGAAGGTTACACCACTGAAGCTTTCTTT. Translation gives CASSEGYTTEAFF.